The count of the clone carrying this TCR beta chain is one. No antigen is known for it. The sequencing of unsorted PBMC DNA took place on ten immunoSEQ deep assay plates. The table came from immunoSEQ multiplex PCR; TCRdb's copy has only in-frame clones and leaves some out. The sample holds about half a million clones, roughly 80% seen once. The record originates from a study of shared clonotypes between healthy human individuals. Study observations and caveats: It was the few donors that limited the genetic and exposure-history diversity represented.

The sequencing input was PBMCs. The TCR sequence derives from a woman aged 40 to 50 in good health. Some clones in this sample may be carry-over from other donors' samples.

This CDR3 reads CATRQGASSYEQYF. CDR3 coding DNA: TGTGCCACAAGACAGGGGGCGAGCTCCTACGAGCAGTACTTC. The rearrangement links TRBV27 to TRBJ2-7; 10 nucleotides agree with TRBD1. The length of the CDR3 is 14 residues. CDR1 is MNHEY and CDR2 is SMNVEV in the germline V gene (reference sequence). With 10 bases clipped from V and 0 bases from J, the junction kept 6 bases outside the gene matches.